These 24 T cell receptor beta chains originate from one sample sequenced in a study of cytomegalovirus exposure and HLA in healthy donors. Amplification used 60 Vbeta primers and 13 Jbeta primers. Sequenced by immunoSEQ multiplex PCR; TCRdb stores in-frame clones only, minus some. The data contain 220,000 or so clones, approximately 85% of them seen just once; the ten biggest clones take up around 3%. Sequencing was performed on PBMCs. All receptors come from a woman between 40 and 55 years old in good health and CMV-seronegative.

The V call is TRBV7-2, the J call TRBJ1-5, with D perhaps TRBD1 (5 bases). V was pared by 1 base and J by 6 bases, with 13 bases between. The CDR3 extends over 15 amino acids. CDR1 and CDR2 from the germline V gene are SGHTA and FQGNSA. DNA of the CDR3: TGTGCCAGCAGCTTAGAAGGAGGGGTAGGTCAGCCCCAGCATTTT. Translation gives CASSLEGGVGQPQHF.

The chain joins TRBV5-5 to TRBJ2-7, with 13 bases lining up with TRBD2. In germline, CDR1 is SGHKS, CDR2 YYEKEE (reference sequence). The CDR3 covers 18 residues. With 0 bases clipped from V and 6 bases from J, the junction kept 12 bases outside the gene matches. The CDR3 DNA reads as TGTGCCAGCAGCTTGGACTCCTTACTAGCGGGAGGGTTCGTCGAGCAGTACTTC. Translating it yields CASSLDSLLAGGFVEQYF.

The chain is built from TRBV10-3 and TRBJ2-7; 11 bases line up with TRBD1. CDR3 length: 14 amino acids. With V trimmed by 4 bases and J by 2 bases, 1 base remained unmatched. Germline lookup yields CDR1 ENHRY and CDR2 SYGVKD. The CDR3 DNA sequence: TGTGCCATCAGTGGGGACAGGGGGACCTACGAGCAGTACTTC. Protein sequence: CAISGDRGTYEQYF.

The chain links TRBV5-4 to TRBJ2-2; TRBD1 aligns across 9 bases. The CDR3 has 15 residues. V trimming: 2 bases; J trimming: 4 bases; junction bases outside the gene matches: 3. Looked up from germline, CDR1 is SGHNT and CDR2 is YYREEE (reference sequence). The CDR3 DNA sequence: TGTGCCAGCAGCTTAAACAGGGGGCGCACCGGGGAGCTGTTTTTT. It is translated as CASSLNRGRTGELFF. The full variable domain, rest sourced from reference TRBV5-4 and TRBJ2-2, is ETGVTQSPTHLIKTRGQQVTLRCSSQSGHNTVSWYQQALGQGPQFIFQYYREEENGRGNFPPRFSGLQFPNYSSELNVNALELDDSALYLCASSLNRGRTGELFFGEGSRLTVL.

The rearrangement joins TRBV19 to TRBJ1-1, with TRBD1 matching 10 bases. CDR1 and CDR2 (germline): LNHDA, SQIVND (reference sequence). This CDR3 has 14 amino acids. Trimming cost V 4 bases and J 7 bases; bases outside gene matches: 6. This CDR3 reads CASSSDRGLNEAFF. The CDR3 coding sequence is TGTGCCAGTAGTAGCGACAGGGGGCTGAATGAAGCTTTCTTT.

The chain recombines TRBV27 with TRBJ1-2; D perhaps matches TRBD1 (5 bases). The CDR3 is 16 amino acids. CDR1 and CDR2 (germline): MNHEY, SMNVEV (reference sequence). V was shortened by 5 bases and J by 5 bases, with 21 bases between the two germline ends. The chain's CDR3 is CASSPLDVAGSYGYTF. The CDR3 nucleotides are TGTGCCAGCAGTCCCCTTGATGTGGCAGGGTCATATGGCTACACCTTC.

The chain recombines TRBV19 with TRBJ1-2; no definite D call. CDR1 and CDR2 from the germline V gene are LNHDA and SQIVND (reference sequence). The CDR3 totals 12 residues. V was pared by 4 bases and J by 7 bases, with 10 bases between. CDR3: CASSTFNFGYTF. The CDR3 nucleotides are TGTGCCAGTAGTACCTTTAATTTTGGCTACACCTTC.

This clone showed up just a few times. The CDR3 DNA follows: TGTGCCAGCAGCGTAGATTCGGGGGGAAGCTACTACGAGCAGTACTTC. Protein: CASSVDSGGSYYEQYF. The chain employs TRBV9 and TRBJ2-7; 7 positions match TRBD2. This CDR3 has 16 residues. Germline assignment: CDR1 SGDLS and CDR2 YYNGEE. J lost 3 bases, V lost 0 bases, and 9 bases had no gene match.

The J gene is TRBJ1-2, the V gene TRBV6-5; possibly TRBD1 for D (6 bases). Germline lookup yields CDR1 MNHEY and CDR2 SVGAGI. The V end was cut by 4 bases, the J end by 3 bases, with 15 bases between. The CDR3 has 15 residues. DNA of the CDR3: TGTGCCAGCAGTTGGCGTCGGGACACTCACTATGGCTACACCTTC. Protein sequence: CASSWRRDTHYGYTF.

The gene calls are TRBV7-9 and TRBJ1-1; 7 bases fit TRBD1. J was trimmed by 3 bases and V by 5 bases; bases with no gene match: 6. The CDR3 contains 14 residues. CDR1 SEHNR and CDR2 FQNEAQ come from the germline V gene (reference sequence). Here the CDR3 reads CASSPITGDTEAFF. CDR3 DNA sequence: TGTGCCAGCAGCCCCATAACAGGGGACACTGAAGCTTTCTTT.

For this clone: In the same sample, other DNA sequences code for this CDR3. V is TRBV7-2 and J is TRBJ1-2, with D possibly matching TRBD1 (5 bases). Trimming took off 0 bases at V and 3 bases at J, with 8 bases between the two ends. The CDR3 runs to 14 residues. Germline CDR1 is SGHTA and CDR2 is FQGNSA. CDR3 protein: CASSLADTYYGYTF. As DNA, the CDR3 is TGTGCCAGCAGCTTAGCGGACACCTACTATGGCTACACCTTC. Full variable domain (missing parts from reference TRBV7-2 and TRBJ1-2): GAGVSQSPSNKVTEKGKDVELRCDPISGHTALYWYRQSLGQGLEFLIYFQGNSAPDKSGLPSDRFSAERTGGSVSTLTIQRTQQEDSAVYLCASSLADTYYGYTFGSGTRLTVV.

The V call is TRBV7-9, the J call TRBJ1-2, with a possible D match to TRBD1 (6 bases). The CDR3 is 13 residues long. Germline V gene sequence: CDR1 SEHNR, CDR2 FQNEAQ (reference sequence). Trimming took 6 bases from V and 12 from J, leaving 20 bases between them. The CDR3 loop reads CASRRQDSLFHTF. In nucleotides, the CDR3 is TGTGCCAGCAGGAGACAGGATTCACTCTTCCACACCTTC. Variable domain in full (rest from reference TRBV7-9 and TRBJ1-2): DTGVSQNPRHKITKRGQNVTFRCDPISEHNRLYWYRQTLGQGPEFLTYFQNEAQLEKSRLLSDRFSAERPKGSFSTLEIQRTEQGDSAMYLCASRRQDSLFHTFGSGTRLTVV.

This chain connects TRBV2 to TRBJ1-6; TRBD1 agrees at 10 bases. CDR1 SNHLY and CDR2 FYNNEI come from the germline V gene. V lost 3 bases and J lost 8; bases outside the gene matches: 1. The CDR3 is made up of 14 amino acids. This CDR3 reads CASSEDRGYSPLHF. The DNA of the CDR3 is TGTGCCAGCAGTGAGGACAGGGGGTATTCACCCCTCCACTTT.

The chain carries TRBV25-1 and TRBJ2-1; D unresolved. Germline V lookup: CDR1 MGHDK, CDR2 SYGVNS. This CDR3 has 15 residues. Trimming shortened V by 1 base and J by 3 bases, and 10 bases separated the two germline ends. As DNA, the CDR3 is TGTGCCAGCAGTGAATTGCTTGCAGGCTACAATGAGCAGTTCTTC. It yields the protein CASSELLAGYNEQFF.

The rearrangement joins TRBV27 to TRBJ1-4; the match to TRBD1 covers 10 bases. With V trimmed by 6 bases and J by 7 bases, 20 bases remained unmatched. The germline V gene encodes CDR1 MNHEY and CDR2 SMNVEV (reference sequence). The CDR3 length is 19 residues. CDR3 protein: CASRRKGTDRGPQSEKLFF. CDR3 in DNA: TGTGCCAGCAGGCGAAAAGGCACAGACAGGGGGCCTCAGAGTGAAAAACTGTTTTTT.

This chain joins TRBV27 and TRBJ1-1; 10 bases line up with TRBD1. This CDR3 has 13 residues. The junction had 4 bases not matched to a gene; V was cut back by 2 bases and J by 10 bases. The germline CDR1 and CDR2 sequences are MNHEY and SMNVEV (reference sequence). In DNA, the CDR3 is TGTGCCAGCAGTTTACGCGACAGGGGGCGAGCTTTCTTT. Residues: CASSLRDRGRAFF.

The chain is built from TRBV4-2 and TRBJ2-5, with D possibly matching TRBD1 (8 bases). The V end was cut by 4 bases, the J end by 4 bases, with 25 bases between. The CDR3 sequence is 18 residues long. Germline assignment: CDR1 LGHNA and CDR2 YNFKEQ. Written as DNA, the CDR3 is TGTGCCAGCAGCCTAAGGACAGGGTGGCTGGGGGGGAGAGAGACCCAGTACTTC. Amino acid sequence: CASSLRTGWLGGRETQYF.

This clone was detected only a few times. The chain links TRBV6-1 to TRBJ2-2, with 10 bases lining up with TRBD1. Germline V gives CDR1 MNHNS, CDR2 SASEGT. Trimming removed 7 bases from V and 4 bases from J; junction bases left unmatched: 6. CDR3 size: 15 residues. The CDR3 loop reads CASKPGTGATGELFF. CDR3 DNA sequence: TGTGCCAGCAAACCAGGGACAGGGGCCACCGGGGAGCTGTTTTTT.

V is TRBV4-1 and J is TRBJ2-7; 10 positions agree with TRBD1. The germline gives CDR1 MGHRA, CDR2 YSYEKL. The CDR3 contains 15 residues. With 1 base clipped from V and 4 bases from J, the junction kept 4 bases outside the gene matches. CDR3 sequence: CASSQVTGGAYEQYF. The DNA for the CDR3 is TGCGCCAGCAGCCAAGTGACAGGGGGCGCGTACGAGCAGTACTTC.

CDR3 DNA: TGCGCCAGCAGTGCTCGACTAGCGGGGAGGAATGAGCAGTTCTTC. Translation: CASSARLAGRNEQFF. V gene TRBV10-2 combines with J gene TRBJ2-1; 11 nucleotides align to TRBD2. V lost 4 bases to trimming and J lost 7 bases; unmatched junction nucleotides: 6. The germline gives CDR1 WSHSY, CDR2 SAAADI. The CDR3 runs to 15 residues.

The chain recombines TRBV19 with TRBJ1-2, with D tentatively TRBD1 (5 bases). CDR3 length equals 14 residues. Germline-derived CDR1 and CDR2 are LNHDA and SQIVND (reference sequence). V lost 2 bases and J lost 3, with 10 bases in between. The CDR3 here is CASSIKSRDYGYTF. CDR3 in DNA: TGTGCCAGTAGTATAAAGTCCAGGGACTATGGCTACACCTTC.

About this clone itself: Sequence at one end of the junction differs from germline and may be a read error. The identical CDR3 is also encoded by other nucleotide sequences in the sample. The V call is TRBV28, the J call TRBJ1-2; no firm D call. The CDR3 loop spans 16 amino acids. Germline CDR1 reads MDHEN; CDR2 reads SYDVKM. CDR3 region: CASSSYWAGSDYGYTF. The CDR3 nucleotides read TGTGCCAGCAGCTCATACTGGGCAGGCTCGGACTATGGTTACACCTTC.

The chain uses TRBV5-3 and TRBJ1-5, with 8 bases lining up with TRBD1. TRBV5-3 is labeled an ORF, and its function is uncertain. V lost 4 bases and J lost 7; bases outside the gene matches: 25. The length of the CDR3 is 20 residues. The CDR3 sequence: CARSPNRGTGREGWGQPQHF. CDR3 nucleotide sequence: TGTGCCAGAAGCCCCAACCGCGGGACAGGTAGAGAAGGTTGGGGACAGCCCCAGCATTTT.

The V call is TRBV5-6, the J call TRBJ2-3; TRBD2 might be the D (6 bases). Trimming shortened V by 4 bases and J by 0 bases, and 15 bases separated the two germline ends. Germline CDR1 and CDR2: SGHDT and YYEEEE. CDR3 length: 16 residues. The CDR3 region is CASSLRWGVSTDTQYF. The CDR3, as DNA: TGTGCCAGCAGCCTCCGTTGGGGGGTGAGCACAGATACGCAGTATTTT.